This TCR beta chain was captured in a study of T cell changes during pregnancy in multiple sclerosis. With 2 bases clipped from V and 4 bases from J, the junction kept 10 bases outside the gene matches. This CDR3 contains 17 residues. Germline loops: CDR1 SGHVS, CDR2 FQNEAQ. The assay was immunoSEQ multiplex PCR, and TCRdb's table has in-frame clones only and misses some. The data contain about 42,000 clones, around four fifths of them singletons. This material consisted of CD4+ T cells from peripheral blood mononuclear cells, taken before pregnancy. The chain combines TRBV7-8 with TRBJ2-3, with 9 nucleotides matching TRBD2. This TCR derives from a female donor with multiple sclerosis, enrolled in a pregnancy study. The CDR3 DNA follows: TGTGCCAGCAGCTTAATTGTGGCGGGGGGGCTATCAGATACGCAGTATTTT. Amino acids: CASSLIVAGGLSDTQYF.